The 2 T cell receptor beta chains below were found in one sample sequenced in a study of PD-1 blockade in classical Hodgkin lymphoma. Sequencing was performed with immunoSEQ multiplex PCR; in TCRdb, only in-frame clones are kept and a portion is missing. The sample comprises about 24,000 clones, 80% of which are singletons, and 6.7% rests with the top ten. No patient escaped relapse after autologous stem cell transplantation, and brentuximab vedotin exposure varied. The sample in question was peripheral blood mononuclear cells (PBMCs), obtained at baseline. The receptor source for this set is a human donor with classical Hodgkin lymphoma.

The chain joins TRBV9 to TRBJ2-5; a weak D match, TRBD1 (6 bases). Trimming left V 0 bases short and J 5 bases short, with 14 bases between. Germline CDR1 and CDR2: SGDLS and YYNGEE. The CDR3 extends over 15 amino acids. In nucleotides, the CDR3 is TGTGCCAGCAGCGTAGCTGGGGGCGACGGTGAGACCCAGTACTTC. Translated, it gives CASSVAGGDGETQYF.

The V call is TRBV29-1, the J call TRBJ1-2; D ambiguous. The V and J ends lost 4 bases and 1 base respectively, with 7 bases between them. The CDR3 is 12 residues long. Germline V CDR1 and CDR2: SQVTM, ANQGSEA. The CDR3 DNA reads TGCAGCGTTGTATCCCATAACTATGGCTACACCTTC. Translated: CSVVSHNYGYTF. The full variable domain, completed using reference TRBV29-1 and TRBJ1-2, is SAVISQKPSRDICQRGTSLTIQCQVDSQVTMMFWYRQQPGQSLTLIATANQGSEATYESGFVIDKFPISRPNLTFSTLTVSNMSPEDSSIYLCSVVSHNYGYTFGSGTRLTVV.